The entry below describes one T cell receptor (beta chain). Antigen unknown. This record belongs to a study of cytomegalovirus exposure and HLA in healthy donors. Study conclusions and caveats: In vitro checks showed that a few CMV-associated chains really do target CMV antigens. In a later analysis, TCR beta V- and J-gene trimming was associated with a missense DCLRE1C variant.

PCR primers comprised 60 Vbeta and 13 Jbeta primers. Assay used: immunoSEQ multiplex PCR; TCRdb lists only in-frame clones, some missing. The table shows 150,000 to 200,000 clones, with about 59% occurring only once. The V end was cut by 1 base, the J end by 0 bases, with 8 bases between. The length of the CDR3 is 15 residues. Germline CDR1 reads LNHDA; CDR2 reads SQIVND (reference sequence). The chain couples TRBV19 to TRBJ2-3, with D perhaps matching TRBD1 (6 bases). Sequencing was done on a sample of PBMCs. The sequence was collected from a man aged 35 to 55 in good health and CMV-seronegative. The CDR3 reads CASSIARGSTDTQYF. As DNA, the CDR3 is TGTGCCAGTAGTATAGCCAGGGGTAGCACAGATACGCAGTATTTT.